The 15 T cell receptor beta chains in this list originate from one sample, sequenced in a study of siplizumab effects on memory and regulatory T cells. This table comes from immunoSEQ multiplex PCR, and its TCRdb copy is limited to in-frame clones, with some not included. The sample records about 82,000 clones, approximately 88% being singletons. The sequencing sample was made of Tregs sorted from blood. These receptors came from a human donor in good health.

The chain has TRBV30 and TRBJ1-2; weak D call: TRBD1 (6 bases). Deletions cut 8 bases from V and 7 bases from J, with 20 bases between. The CDR3 has 13 residues. Germline V CDR1 and CDR2: GTSNPN, SVGIG (reference sequence). CDR3 amino acids: CAAGGGGRTGYTF. DNA of the CDR3: TGTGCCGCCGGCGGAGGGGGGCGTACTGGCTACACCTTC.

V usage is TRBV5-1 and J usage is TRBJ2-3; possibly TRBD1 for D (6 bases). Per germline, CDR1 SGHRS and CDR2 YFSETQ. Deletions cut 0 bases from V and 4 bases from J, with 12 bases between. CDR3 size: 15 residues. CDR3 DNA sequence: TGCGCCAGCAGCTTGGGACAGGTTTTCGCAGATACGCAGTATTTT. Translating gives CASSLGQVFADTQYF.

The rearrangement joins TRBV25-1 to TRBJ1-2; D is undetermined. The ends were cut back, 1 base at V and 8 bases at J, with 8 bases in the middle. CDR3 length: 12 amino acids. In germline, CDR1 is MGHDK, CDR2 SYGVNS. CDR3 nucleotides: TGTGCCAGCAGTGAATCCGGTGGAGGCTACACCTTC. Its translation is CASSESGGGYTF.

The chain is built from TRBV6-6 and TRBJ1-2; 8 nucleotides align to TRBD1. Germline CDR1 and CDR2: MNHNY and SVGAGI (reference sequence). V trimming: 6 bases; J trimming: 4 bases; junction bases outside the gene matches: 10. CDR3 size: 15 residues. The DNA of the CDR3 is TGTGCCAGCAGGGGATTGGGACAGGATGGCTATGGCTACACCTTC. It codes for CASRGLGQDGYGYTF.

V gene TRBV10-1 combines with J gene TRBJ2-7, with TRBD2 matching over 8 bases. This CDR3 has 15 amino acids. Trimming took 2 bases from V and 2 from J; bases not matched to a gene: 5. The germline V gene has CDR1 WNHNN and CDR2 SYGVQD (reference sequence). The CDR3: CASSEGSGVPYEQYF. The CDR3 DNA sequence: TGCGCCAGCAGTGAGGGTAGCGGGGTTCCCTACGAGCAGTACTTC.

In its sample, this clone was seen a few times. This chain uses TRBV2 with TRBJ1-6; D perhaps matches TRBD1 (6 bases). V shed 7 bases and J shed 7 bases, with 14 bases lying between them. CDR3 length: 14 residues. Germline lookup yields CDR1 SNHLY and CDR2 FYNNEI. CDR3 loop: CASNLGTSNSPLHF. The CDR3 DNA is TGTGCCAGCAACTTGGGGACAAGCAATTCACCCCTCCACTTT.

This chain joins TRBV10-1 and TRBJ2-1; 8 bases match TRBD2. From germline, CDR1 is WNHNN and CDR2 SYGVQD (reference sequence). V shed 5 bases and J 4 bases; nucleotides not matched to a gene: 7. This CDR3 has 15 amino acids. The CDR3 DNA is TGCGCCAGCAGTCAACCGGGACTAGGGTACAATGAGCAGTTCTTC. It is translated as CASSQPGLGYNEQFF.

This clone was observed a few times. The chain recombines TRBV6-1 with TRBJ1-5, with D maybe TRBD1 (5 bases). V lost 6 bases and J 4 bases, leaving 10 bases between the germline ends. Germline lookup yields CDR1 MNHNS and CDR2 SASEGT. The CDR3 consists of 13 residues. CDR3 in DNA: TGTGCCAGCAGCCCGGGACCAAATCAGCCCCAGCATTTT. Protein product: CASSPGPNQPQHF.

The gene calls are TRBV11-2 and TRBJ2-3, with 14 bases identical to TRBD2. CDR1 and CDR2 from the germline V gene are SGHAT and FQNNGV. The junction had 15 bases not matched to a gene; V was cut back by 3 bases and J by 13 bases. The CDR3 has 17 residues. CDR3 sequence: CASSFSSGTSGGTREYF. The CDR3 DNA is TGTGCCAGCAGCTTTTCGTCCGGGACTAGCGGGGGTACTCGCGAGTATTTT.

CDR3 loop: CASSAGQNYGYTF. The DNA of the CDR3 is TGTGCCAGCAGTGCAGGACAGAACTATGGCTACACCTTC. The V call is TRBV28, the J call TRBJ1-2, with D maybe TRBD1 (6 bases). CDR3 length: 13 amino acids. Trimming took 5 bases from V and 2 from J, leaving 9 bases between them. In germline, CDR1 is MDHEN, CDR2 SYDVKM.

This rearrangement joins TRBV5-1 to TRBJ2-2; D is uncertain. Germline V lookup: CDR1 SGHRS, CDR2 YFSETQ. This CDR3 comprises 12 residues. V lost 4 bases and J 7 bases, leaving 8 bases between the germline ends. DNA for the CDR3: TGCGCCAGCAGCCTGTGGGGCGGGGAGCTGTTTTTT. Encoded protein: CASSLWGGELFF.

The chain links TRBV6-5 to TRBJ1-2; 7 bases line up with TRBD1. This CDR3 is 13 amino acids long. CDR1 and CDR2 (germline): MNHEY, SVGAGI. The V segment lost 11 bases and the J segment 8 bases; nucleotides outside the gene matches: 14. CDR3 amino acids: CAGGIRGAEGYTF. CDR3 DNA: TGTGCCGGTGGAATCAGGGGGGCGGAGGGCTACACCTTC.

In its sample, this clone was seen once. The chain combines TRBV6-5 with TRBJ1-2; TRBD1 is a possible D gene (6 bases). The V gene lost 5 bases and the J gene lost 4 bases, with 11 bases spanning the gap. Germline CDR1 MNHEY, CDR2 SVGAGI. This CDR3 contains 13 residues. The CDR3 DNA follows: TGTGCCAGCAGTGACGGGACACTCTATGGCTACACCTTC. This gives the protein CASSDGTLYGYTF.

CDR3 protein: CASAGLADHNEQFF. In DNA, the CDR3 is TGTGCCAGCGCCGGACTAGCGGACCACAATGAGCAGTTCTTC. The chain couples TRBV27 to TRBJ2-1; 10 bases match TRBD2. Germline trimming cut 8 bases from V and 5 bases from J; bases unmatched to any gene: 6. The CDR3 has 14 amino acids. The germline V gene has CDR1 MNHEY and CDR2 SMNVEV (reference sequence).

The chain recombines TRBV19 with TRBJ1-5; 8 bases align to TRBD1. Germline V lookup: CDR1 LNHDA, CDR2 SQIVND (reference sequence). V lost 8 bases to trimming and J lost 6 bases; unmatched junction nucleotides: 21. The length of the CDR3 is 18 residues. As DNA, the CDR3 is TGTGCCAGTCACCTCGGACTCACCGGGACAGGTGGTTCTCAGCCCCAGCATTTT. This translates into CASHLGLTGTGGSQPQHF.